Sequencing of this T cell receptor (beta chain) was carried out in a study of cytomegalovirus exposure and HLA in healthy donors. As concerns this clone: The antigen remains unidentified.

These donors were members of the approximately 110-subject validation cohort, a group separate from the roughly 670-subject first cohort. Broader study findings: CMV antigen specificity of three CMV-associated chains was confirmed in vitro.

Germline V lookup: CDR1 MDHEN, CDR2 SYDVKM. The V and J ends lost 6 bases and 2 bases, in that order; junction bases with no gene match: 12. The CDR3 is made up of 17 amino acids. Sequencing used immunoSEQ multiplex PCR; TCRdb keeps in-frame clones, though not all of them. The sample records over 100,000 clones, 88% being singletons. Sequences were obtained from PBMCs. The TCR was taken from a woman younger than 35 in good health and CMV-seronegative. The gene calls are TRBV28 and TRBJ2-3; TRBD2 matches at 9 bases. CDR3 bases: TGTGCCAGCAGACCGTTGGGCGGGGGGGCCGACACAGATACGCAGTATTTT. It codes for CASRPLGGGADTDTQYF.